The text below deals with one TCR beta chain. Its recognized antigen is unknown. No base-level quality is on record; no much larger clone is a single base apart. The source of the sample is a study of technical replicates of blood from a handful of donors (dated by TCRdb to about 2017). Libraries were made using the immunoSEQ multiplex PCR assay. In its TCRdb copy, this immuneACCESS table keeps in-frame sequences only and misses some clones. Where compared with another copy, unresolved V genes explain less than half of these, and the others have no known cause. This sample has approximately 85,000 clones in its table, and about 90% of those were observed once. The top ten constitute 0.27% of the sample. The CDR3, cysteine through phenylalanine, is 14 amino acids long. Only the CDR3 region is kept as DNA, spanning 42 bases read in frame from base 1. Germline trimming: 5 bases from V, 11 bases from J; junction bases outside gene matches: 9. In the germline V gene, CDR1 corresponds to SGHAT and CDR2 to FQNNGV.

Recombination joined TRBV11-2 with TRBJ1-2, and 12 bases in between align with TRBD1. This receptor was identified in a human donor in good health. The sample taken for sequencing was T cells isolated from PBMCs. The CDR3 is CASSPGTGGFSYTF. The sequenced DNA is TGTGCCAGCAGCCCGGGGACAGGGGGCTTTAGTTACACCTTC. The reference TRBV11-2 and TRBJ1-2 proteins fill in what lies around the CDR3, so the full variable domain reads EAGVAQSPRYKIIEKRQSVAFWCNPISGHATLYWYQQILGQGPKLLIQFQNNGVVDDSQLPKDRFSAERLKGVDSTLKIQPAKLEDSAVYLCASSPGTGGFSYTFGSGTRLTVV.